These T cell receptor beta chains were read from a single sample in a study of T cells in Graves' hyperthyroidism and ophthalmopathy. In TCRdb, the multiplex PCR reads were re-called with MiXCR into one record per CDR3 protein. This table has about 640,000 distinct CDR3 sequences, around 21% appearing once. Sequencing was performed on blood. Every receptor here comes from a man aged 30 to 39 with Graves' ophthalmopathy. Each CDR3 is given with its conserved first and last residue. Some rows mark clone size as missing; the rest say once, few, many or name a class of expanded clone.

size	V	CDR3
few	TRBV28	CASRPRTIGAGNNRDNEQFF
.	TRBV20-1	CSAYPSAGGSGELFF
few	TRBV6-1	CASSRQGSTQYF
many	TRBV7-2	CASSLVAGRGWGEQFF
many	TRBV15	CATSSDRLQSSYEQYF
.	TRBV11-2	CASSPPPDYQETQYF
many	TRBV11-2	CASSLGRDFEYF
many	TRBV5-1	CASSSQSTVPYEQYF
many	TRBV2	CASSRDHSNQPQHF
few	TRBV11-1	CASSQTGGAADTQYF
.	TRBV29-1	CSVDQGADEQFF
many	TRBV5-1	CASSLASGTTGTDTQYF
.	TRBV7-2	CASSLDPFRNEQYF
many	TRBV30	CAWTRGDEQYF
many	TRBV5-1	CASSLGGQVSYNEQFF
few	TRBV27	CASSNPGQGVIGETEAFF
many	TRBV6-1	CASSDKVGRGHNQPQHF
few	TRBV20-1	CSATNLQNMNTEAFF
.	TRBV20-1	CSARASSLAGNYEQYF
many	TRBV5-1	CASSFLAEYNEQFF
many	TRBV3-1	CASSQNREWSNEQFF
many	TRBV7-2	CASSLGGTGIDTQYF
many	TRBV20-1	CSASSGRAGEQFF
few	TRBV20-1	CSAMRTSGILDEQYF
few	TRBV25-1	CASSGDVSYEQYF
.	TRBV6-1	CASNAVAGGIQETQYF
.	TRBV30	CAFDWRETQYF
.	TRBV9	CASSVGLASTYEQYF
.	TRBV12-3/TRBV12-4	CASSDRGAYTEAFF
.	TRBV16	CASSRSGGEGTEAFF
many	TRBV11-2	CASSLGPAEGGYNEQFF
few	TRBV7-3	CASSLTGRAQGGTEAFF
.	TRBV11-2	CASSLAAGPTYEQYF
.	TRBV11-2	CASSPRGFGTSGAYEQYF
many	TRBV30	CAWNRGYDYGYTF
.	TRBV12-3/TRBV12-4	CASSSGPARYF
.	TRBV15	CATSRDQWGQAVEQYF
.	TRBV6-1	CASRKWLGWVEQYF
.	TRBV2	CASSAGQYYGYTF
many	TRBV13	CASSIRLAYSGTDTQYF
.	TRBV27	CAGSQTGSVARAAYEQYF
many	TRBV5-1	CASSPGFSYNEQFF
few	TRBV30	CAWTRPYAPTDTQYF
many	TRBV28	CASSLTGTSTEAFF
.	TRBV30	CVWRGRGLTEAFF
few	TRBV5-1	CASSFLAGGNTGELFF
.	TRBV5-5	CASSLFTGGRTDTQYF
many	TRBV7-9	CASSLAGLAGVGDTQYF
.	TRBV10-1	CASSSGTPTNTQYF
.	TRBV2	CASSNQGFETQYF
many	TRBV7-3	CASSTGGPNTEAFF
.	TRBV29-1	CSVEGPEVGTLDGNEQFF
.	TRBV27	CASSMSGRGHEQYF